These T cell receptor beta chains were read from a single sample in a study of Ad26.COV2.S vaccination and SARS-CoV-2 variants. The repertoire was sequenced with immunoSEQ multiplex PCR; TCRdb's copy has only in-frame clones and lacks some. The data contain a few hundred thousand clones, 83% of them singletons. Source: peripheral blood, taken in a trial of Ad26.COV2.S vaccine versus placebo. Receptors were obtained from a person aged 18-65 years who received the Ad26.COV2.S COVID-19 vaccine or a placebo. Both conserved end residues are part of each CDR3. Each record gives: V gene, D gene, clone size, J gene, CDR3 DNA, CDR3 protein. D genes are given only for firm matches. Some rows mark clone size as missing; the rest say once, few, many or name a class of expanded clone.

TRBV6-5,TRBD2,once,TRBJ2-1,TGTGCCAGCAGTCTAGGGACTAGCGGGGGGAATGAGCAGTTCTTC,CASSLGTSGGNEQFF
TRBV7-6,.,.,TRBJ1-5,TGTGCCAGCAGCCAAAACGACAATCAGCCCCAGCATTTT,CASSQNDNQPQHF
TRBV5-1,.,.,TRBJ2-5,TGCGCCAGCAGCTTGGGTAGGGGAGAGACCCAGTACTTC,CASSLGRGETQYF
TRBV6-6,.,.,TRBJ1-4,TGTGCCAGCAGTTACCCCCCTAATGAAAAACTGTTTTTT,CASSYPPNEKLFF
TRBV5-1,.,few,TRBJ1-1,TGCGCCAGCAGCTTCCGGGGAAACACTGAAGCTTTCTTT,CASSFRGNTEAFF
TRBV5-1,TRBD1,.,TRBJ2-7,TGCGCCAGCAGCTTGTTAACAGGGGTAACCTACGAGCAGTACTTC,CASSLLTGVTYEQYF
TRBV7-7,TRBD2,.,TRBJ2-2,TGTGCCAGCAGCCCCTGGACTAGCGGGACCCCCCGGGACACCGGGGAGCTGTTTTTT,CASSPWTSGTPRDTGELFF
TRBV4-1,.,.,TRBJ1-5,TGCGCCAGCAGCCAAGTGGCAGGGAATCAGCCCCAGCATTTT,CASSQVAGNQPQHF
TRBV10-3,.,.,TRBJ2-1,TGTGCCATCAGTGAGGAGAGCAGTTACTACAATGAGCAGTTCTTC,CAISEESSYYNEQFF
TRBV7-9,.,.,TRBJ1-2,TGTGCCAGCAGTATTGGGACCTATGGCTACACCTTC,CASSIGTYGYTF
TRBV24-1,.,.,TRBJ2-1,TGTGCCACCAGTGGTGGGAGGCTCGGTGAGCAGTTCTTC,CATSGGRLGEQFF
TRBV2,.,.,TRBJ2-7,TGTGCCAGCAGTCCTGACGGAACCTACGAGCAGTACTTC,CASSPDGTYEQYF
TRBV7-2,.,.,TRBJ1-2,TGTGCCAGCAGCCTAACGAGCCAGGGGGGCTACACCTTC,CASSLTSQGGYTF